The 8 T cell receptor beta chains presented below share a single source sample, sequenced in a study of blood T cell repertoires in COVID-19. Profiled with immunoSEQ multiplex PCR; TCRdb holds only in-frame clones, not every one. Seen here are about 6,000 clones, roughly four fifths observed once, and the top ten hold over 13%. Sequencing was carried out using peripheral blood. These receptors were taken from a man aged 55 to 70 with acute or convalescent COVID-19.

The V gene is TRBV21-1, the J gene TRBJ1-6. TRBV21-1 is deemed a pseudogene. The CDR3 spans 16 residues. This CDR3 reads CASSDRAGDGNSPLHF. As DNA, the CDR3 is TGTGCCAGCAGTGACCGGGCGGGGGATGGGAATTCACCCCTCCACTTT.

This clone was detected a few times. The chain employs TRBV11-2 and TRBJ2-1; 7 bases are a match to TRBD2. This CDR3 has 15 residues. Losses at the gene ends were 5 bases for V and 4 bases for J; bases not matched to a gene: 8. Germline CDR1 SGHAT, CDR2 FQNNGV. CDR3 bases: TGTGCCAGCAGCCCGCTGGCGGGAGAGTACAATGAGCAGTTCTTC. Translated, it gives CASSPLAGEYNEQFF.

This clone has just a few counts. V usage is TRBV7-6 and J usage is TRBJ1-1; 10 positions match TRBD1. The germline V gene encodes CDR1 SGHVS and CDR2 FNYEAQ. The CDR3 totals 15 residues. The V and J ends lost 4 bases and 4 bases, in that order; junction bases with no gene match: 6. In DNA form, the CDR3 reads TGTGCCAGCAGCTGGCCGGGACAGGGGACCACTGAAGCTTTCTTT. It is translated as CASSWPGQGTTEAFF.

This sequence joins TRBV27 and TRBJ1-4; 9 bases are shared with TRBD1. V dropped 2 bases and J dropped 4; count of bases not matched to a gene: 5. This CDR3 has 16 amino acids. In germline, CDR1 is MNHEY, CDR2 SMNVEV (reference sequence). The CDR3 DNA sequence: TGTGCCAGCAGTTTAGGCGGGACAGGGAATAATGAAAAACTGTTTTTT. Residues: CASSLGGTGNNEKLFF.

This sequence joins TRBV5-5 and TRBJ2-1; D is ambiguous. Trimming took 2 bases from V and 7 from J, leaving 19 bases between them. The CDR3 sequence is 16 residues long. Germline V lookup: CDR1 SGHKS, CDR2 YYEKEE (reference sequence). This chain's CDR3 is CASSFQQPPTGNEQFF. CDR3 coding DNA: TGTGCCAGCAGCTTCCAACAACCTCCCACCGGGAATGAGCAGTTCTTC.

The chain employs TRBV5-1 and TRBJ1-5; D is possibly TRBD1 (6 bases). Deletions cut 4 bases from V and 6 bases from J, with 14 bases between. Germline loops: CDR1 SGHRS, CDR2 YFSETQ. The CDR3 is 14 residues long. CDR3 bases: TGCGCCAGCAGCCTGGAGGGGGTTGGTCAGCCCCAGCATTTT. Encoded protein: CASSLEGVGQPQHF.

The J gene is TRBJ1-5, the V gene TRBV19; weak D call: TRBD1 (6 bases). Trimming took 7 bases from V and 7 from J, leaving 14 bases between them. The CDR3 loop spans 13 amino acids. Germline V gives CDR1 LNHDA, CDR2 SQIVND (reference sequence). CDR3 residues: CASTKGGDQPQHF. For the CDR3, the DNA is TGTGCCAGTACCAAAGGGGGGGACCAGCCCCAGCATTTT.

J is TRBJ1-2 and V is TRBV5-4; 7 nucleotides agree with TRBD1. Germline V gives CDR1 SGHNT, CDR2 YYREEE (reference sequence). With 6 bases clipped from V and 4 bases from J, the junction kept 9 bases outside the gene matches. The CDR3 loop spans 14 amino acids. In DNA, the CDR3 is TGTGCCAGCAAAGTAACAGGGGTTATCTATGGCTACACCTTC. Translation: CASKVTGVIYGYTF.